The 27 T cell receptor beta chains in this list originate from one sample, sequenced in a study of metastatic and nonmetastatic thyroid tumors (dated by TCRdb to about 2020). The method was PCR. Sequencing relied on an Illumina HiSeq 4000. TCRdb's own reprocessing of the public reads used fastp at Q25 and MiXCR and kept productive beta chains. The sample table shows more than 9,500 clones, and around 29% are seen once. The ten largest clones capture over 15% of the sample. None of the patients had been given any treatment before thyroid surgery. The specimen was tumor tissue. These receptors came from a female donor with papillary thyroid cancer or a benign thyroid nodule (not recorded which). Some clones in this sample may be carry-over from other donors' samples.

This clone was picked up many times. The rearrangement joins TRBV7-3 to TRBJ2-1; a weak D match, TRBD2 (5 bases). The CDR3 is made up of 13 amino acids. Between the trimmed V and J ends, which lost 5 bases and 8 bases, there was a span of 13 bases. The germline CDR1 and CDR2 sequences are SGHTA and FQGTGA. In nucleotides, the CDR3 is TGTGCCAGCAGCCCAACTAGAGCGGATGAGCAGTTCTTC. The encoded protein is CASSPTRADEQFF.

The rearrangement joins TRBV30 to TRBJ1-1; TRBD1 might be the D (5 bases). Germline values: CDR1 GTSNPN, CDR2 SVGIG (reference sequence). The V end lost 2 bases, the J end lost 1 base, and 14 bases lay between the germline ends. The CDR3 consists of 15 residues. The DNA of the CDR3 is TGTGCCTGGAGTCTGGGGGTGGGACGGAACACTGAAGCTTTCTTT. It yields the protein CAWSLGVGRNTEAFF.

Sample share makes this clone medium-sized. This sample also contains other DNA sequences that code for the same CDR3. The chain is built from TRBV20-1 and TRBJ2-2, with D unclear. CDR1 is DFQATT and CDR2 is SNEGSKA in the germline V gene (reference sequence). V lost 3 bases, J lost 0 bases, and 5 bases lay in between. There are 13 residues in the CDR3. The CDR3 DNA sequence: TGCAGTGCTAGGCCCTCGAACACCGGGGAGCTGTTTTTT. As protein: CSARPSNTGELFF.

This clone was picked up a small number of times. The chain employs TRBV15 and TRBJ1-2; 11 nucleotides line up with TRBD1. Unmatched junction bases numbered 0, after V lost 3 bases and J lost 6 bases. Looked up from germline, CDR1 is LNHNV and CDR2 is YYDKDF (reference sequence). The CDR3 covers 13 residues. CDR3 coding DNA: TGTGCCACCAGCAGGGGACAGGGGGATGGCTACACCTTC. Translation gives CATSRGQGDGYTF.

This clone has just a few counts. V and J are TRBV28 and TRBJ2-7, with 8 bases lining up with TRBD1. Germline V gene sequence: CDR1 MDHEN, CDR2 SYDVKM. Trimming removed 3 bases from V and 4 bases from J; junction bases left unmatched: 5. This CDR3 region has 14 residues. The CDR3 bases are TGTGCCAGCAGTTTCAGGGGGCGAAGATACGAGCAGTACTTC. Amino acid sequence: CASSFRGRRYEQYF. Drawing the rest from reference TRBV28 and TRBJ2-7, the complete variable domain is DVKVTQSSRYLVKRTGEKVFLECVQDMDHENMFWYRQDPGLGLRLIYFSYDVKMKEKGDIPEGYSVSREKKERFSLILESASTNQTSMYLCASSFRGRRYEQYFGPGTRLTVT.

The chain carries TRBV7-9 and TRBJ2-7; D may correspond to TRBD1 or TRBD2 (5 bases each). Germline V gives CDR1 SEHNR, CDR2 FQNEAQ (reference sequence). The CDR3 totals 14 residues. V lost 2 bases and J 2 bases, leaving 10 bases between the germline ends. In DNA, the CDR3 is TGTGCCAGCAGCTTATTCGGGACGCCCTACGAGCAGTACTTC. Protein sequence: CASSLFGTPYEQYF. The full variable domain, its missing parts supplied by reference TRBV7-9 and TRBJ2-7, is DTGVSQNPRHKITKRGQNVTFRCDPISEHNRLYWYRQTLGQGPEFLTYFQNEAQLEKSRLLSDRFSAERPKGSFSTLEIQRTEQGDSAMYLCASSLFGTPYEQYFGPGTRLTVT.

The sample holds many counts of this clone. The same CDR3 also results from other DNA sequences found in this sample. The chain carries TRBV5-4 and TRBJ2-1, with no clear D. This CDR3 comprises 13 residues. V was clipped by 0 bases and J by 9 bases, with 10 bases between them. The germline V gene has CDR1 SGHNT and CDR2 YYREEE (reference sequence). In DNA form, the CDR3 reads TGTGCCAGCAGCTTGGTGGGTTTAGGTGAGCAGTTCTTC. Residues: CASSLVGLGEQFF.

The rearrangement uses TRBV12-3 or TRBV12-4 and TRBJ2-1; 9 nucleotides match TRBD1. CDR3 size: 14 residues. V was clipped by 7 bases and J by 4 bases; unmatched bases: 5. CDR3 sequence (DNA): TGTGCCAGCAATACAGGGGGCCTGTACAATGAGCAGTTCTTC. Residues: CASNTGGLYNEQFF.

In this sample, this clone turned up many times. With a much larger clone just one base away, this may be a read error. No conserved phenylalanine or tryptophan is present at the end of the CDR3, so a read error is the likely explanation. The chain uses TRBV11-2 and TRBJ1-6; D is unclear. The CDR3 runs to 13 residues. Trimming pared 3 bases from V and 7 bases from J, leaving 7 bases between. Germline CDR1 SGHAT, CDR2 FQNNGV. The CDR3 loop is CASSLGKNSPLHS. CDR3 sequence (DNA): TGTGCCAGCAGCTTGGGGAAAAATTCACCCCTCCACTCT.

The J gene is TRBJ1-1, the V gene TRBV18, with D maybe TRBD1 (5 bases). CDR1 KGHSH and CDR2 LQKENI come from the germline V gene. The ends were cut back, 6 bases at V and 1 base at J, with 15 bases in the middle. The CDR3 is made up of 15 amino acids. This CDR3 reads CASSRTGRGNTEAFF. The CDR3 coding sequence is TGTGCCAGCTCGCGTACGGGACGCGGGAACACTGAAGCTTTCTTT.

There are a few counts of this clone. The chain joins TRBV28 to TRBJ2-1; 8 bases agree with TRBD2. This CDR3 is 16 amino acids long. After removal of 5 bases from V and 10 bases from J, the junction contained 16 bases not matched to a gene. The germline CDR1 and CDR2 sequences are MDHEN and SYDVKM. The CDR3 DNA is TGTGCCAGCAGTAGACTCGGGACTAGTAGACCAAAAGAGCAGTTCTTC. Its translation: CASSRLGTSRPKEQFF.

This chain connects TRBV6-1 to TRBJ2-7; 16 positions agree with TRBD2. The V gene's germline CDR1 is MNHNS and CDR2 SASEGT. This CDR3 spans 17 amino acids. Trimming removed 7 bases from V and 4 bases from J; junction bases left unmatched: 10. The CDR3 sequence: CASKPGTSGRANYEQYF. The CDR3, as DNA: TGTGCCAGCAAGCCCGGGACTAGCGGGAGGGCGAATTACGAGCAGTACTTC.

J is TRBJ2-1 and V is TRBV6-4, with D tentatively TRBD1 (6 bases). Trimming left V 2 bases short and J 3 bases short, with 11 bases between. The CDR3 covers 15 residues. Germline-derived CDR1 and CDR2 are MRHNA and SNTAGT. Here the CDR3 DNA reads TGTGCCAGCAGTGACAGTGCAGGGGACTACAATGAGCAGTTCTTC. It translates to CASSDSAGDYNEQFF.

This clone was seen a few times. The chain employs TRBV6-9 and TRBJ1-1, with a weak D call TRBD1 (6 bases). The V end was cut by 7 bases, the J end by 0 bases, with 18 bases between. The CDR3 runs 16 residues. Per germline, CDR1 MNHGY and CDR2 SVAAGI. CDR3 nucleotide sequence: TGTGCCAGCACCTCTAGCTGGGGGCAAATGAACACTGAAGCTTTCTTT. Protein: CASTSSWGQMNTEAFF.

This clone was seen at least ten times. J is TRBJ1-2 and V is TRBV29-1; perhaps TRBD1 as D (6 bases). This CDR3 region has 14 residues. V dropped 4 bases and J dropped 2 bases, with 14 bases sitting between them. Germline values: CDR1 SQVTM, CDR2 ANQGSEA. The CDR3 protein is CSVAAGTTNYGYTF. The CDR3 DNA sequence: TGCAGCGTTGCAGCCGGGACAACCAACTATGGCTACACCTTC.

In its sample, this clone was seen many times. The V gene is TRBV6-1, the J gene TRBJ1-3; 9 bases map to TRBD1. The germline V gene has CDR1 MNHNS and CDR2 SASEGT. The J segment lost 4 bases and the V segment lost 6 bases, leaving 7 bases of the junction unmatched. The CDR3 covers 15 residues. The CDR3 nucleotides read TGTGCCAGCAGCTACGGACAGGGGAGCGGAAACACCATATATTTT. Translation: CASSYGQGSGNTIYF.

Sample share makes this clone medium-sized. The chain joins TRBV11-3 to TRBJ2-1; the D gene is possibly TRBD2 (6 bases). Germline V gene data show CDR1 as SGHNT and CDR2 as YENEEA. This CDR3 spans 11 amino acids. Trimming took off 5 bases at V and 9 bases at J, with 8 bases between the two ends. The CDR3 DNA is TGTGCCAGCAGCCGCGGGGTTGAGCAGTTCTTC. Translated, it gives CASSRGVEQFF. The full variable domain, with the rest looked up from reference TRBV11-3 and TRBJ2-1, is EAGVVQSPRYKIIEKKQPVAFWCNPISGHNTLYWYLQNLGQGPELLIRYENEEAVDDSQLPKDRFSAERLKGVDSTLKIQPAELGDSAVYLCASSRGVEQFFGPGTRLTVL.

The chain has TRBV20-1 and TRBJ1-5; 9 nucleotides line up with TRBD1. The CDR3 is made up of 14 amino acids. Germline V CDR1 and CDR2: DFQATT, SNEGSKA (reference sequence). With V trimmed by 5 bases and J by 3 bases, 5 bases remained unmatched. The CDR3 spells CSAWTGVLNQPQHF. CDR3 DNA sequence: TGCAGTGCTTGGACAGGGGTCCTCAATCAGCCCCAGCATTTT.

The J gene is TRBJ2-1, the V gene TRBV5-1, with 14 positions matching TRBD2. This CDR3 is 17 amino acids long. Germline V CDR1 and CDR2: SGHRS, YFSETQ. V shed 3 bases and J 1 base; nucleotides not matched to a gene: 3. CDR3 nucleotides: TGCGCCAGCAGCTGGACTAGCGGGAGGTTTTCCTACAATGAGCAGTTCTTC. Translating gives CASSWTSGRFSYNEQFF.

This clone was seen repeatedly, ten times or more. V usage is TRBV7-9 and J usage is TRBJ1-2; D is uncertain. The CDR3 runs 14 residues. Per the germline V gene, CDR1 is SEHNR and CDR2 is FQNEAQ (reference sequence). V was cut by 4 bases and J by 0 bases, with 9 bases left in between. The CDR3 coding sequence is TGTGCCAGCAGCTCAAGCGGGGCTAACTATGGCTACACCTTC. Residues: CASSSSGANYGYTF.

This clone was detected ten times or more. This sequence joins TRBV7-9 and TRBJ1-1, with TRBD1 matching 7 bases. Per germline, CDR1 SEHNR and CDR2 FQNEAQ (reference sequence). The CDR3 runs 13 residues. The trim removed 1 base at V and 11 bases at J, leaving 7 bases unmatched. For the CDR3, the DNA is TGTGCCAGCAGCTTAGATTGGACAGGTGGGGCTTTCTTT. It specifies CASSLDWTGGAFF. Using reference TRBV7-9 and TRBJ1-1 for the parts outside the CDR3, the full variable domain is DTGVSQNPRHKITKRGQNVTFRCDPISEHNRLYWYRQTLGQGPEFLTYFQNEAQLEKSRLLSDRFSAERPKGSFSTLEIQRTEQGDSAMYLCASSLDWTGGAFFGQGTRLTVV.

This clone was found many times. The gene calls are TRBV7-8 and TRBJ1-3; no reliable D call. The length of the CDR3 is 13 residues. The germline V gene encodes CDR1 SGHVS and CDR2 FQNEAQ. The germline V and J ends were trimmed by 5 bases and 0 bases, with 5 bases remaining between them. CDR3: CASSPFSGNTIYF. DNA of the CDR3: TGTGCCAGCAGCCCCTTCTCTGGAAACACCATATATTTT.

This clone is deemed medium-sized. This chain connects TRBV20-1 to TRBJ1-4; a weak D match, TRBD1 (5 bases). The CDR3 runs to 16 residues. Trimming took 0 bases from V and 3 from J, leaving 14 bases between them. Germline lookup yields CDR1 DFQATT and CDR2 SNEGSKA (reference sequence). CDR3 DNA sequence: TGCAGTGCTAGAGATCTCAGGGCACAGGCTAATGAAAAACTGTTTTTT. Its protein product is CSARDLRAQANEKLFF.

This clone was counted ten times or more. V usage is TRBV4-2 and J usage is TRBJ2-3; D ambiguous. The CDR3 contains 16 residues. Germline V lookup: CDR1 LGHNA, CDR2 YNFKEQ. The germline V and J ends were trimmed by 4 bases and 7 bases, with 21 bases remaining between them. The CDR3, as DNA: TGTGCCAGCAGCCCCGGGCGGAACTCGGTAGGAAATACGCAGTATTTT. Translating gives CASSPGRNSVGNTQYF.

This clone counts as medium-sized. The chain couples TRBV7-3 to TRBJ2-1; 8 nucleotides align to TRBD2. V gave up 5 bases and J gave up 3 bases; unmatched junction bases: 6. The germline V gene has CDR1 SGHTA and CDR2 FQGTGA. The CDR3 is made up of 15 amino acids. Written as DNA, the CDR3 is TGTGCCAGCAGCCCAGCGGGAGTGGTCTACAATGAGCAGTTCTTC. Translation gives CASSPAGVVYNEQFF.

The chain employs TRBV11-3 and TRBJ2-5; 13 bases are shared with TRBD2. Per the germline V gene, CDR1 is SGHNT and CDR2 is YENEEA. CDR3 length: 17 residues. J was trimmed by 5 bases and V by 5 bases; bases with no gene match: 11. The CDR3 is CASSTHLLAGGGETQYF. The CDR3 coding sequence is TGTGCCAGCAGCACCCACCTACTAGCGGGAGGGGGGGAGACCCAGTACTTC.

The table lists this clone with many counts. The chain joins TRBV19 to TRBJ2-3; maybe TRBD2 (6 bases). The CDR3 has 13 residues. Looked up from germline, CDR1 is LNHDA and CDR2 is SQIVND (reference sequence). Trimming took 3 bases from V and 6 from J, leaving 10 bases between them. CDR3 loop: CASSMRDRDTQYF. CDR3 coding DNA: TGTGCCAGTAGTATGCGGGATAGGGATACGCAGTATTTT.